The following is a T cell receptor (beta chain) sequence with its context. Its cognate antigen has yet to be identified. Base qualities were left out, and no much larger clone turns up one base away. Trimming removed 1 base from V and 2 bases from J, leaving 16 bases between the germline ends. CDR1 and CDR2 are read off the germline V gene (reference sequence) as SEHNR and FQNEAQ. From the cysteine up to the phenylalanine, the CDR3 has a length of 17 residues. Only the CDR3 DNA is retained, 51 bases long and in frame from the first base. Stable Graves' hyperthyroidism was defined as no progression to ophthalmopathy during 18 months of follow-up. Hyperthyroidism patients were aged 18 to 65 years and newly diagnosed, with disease duration of less than 2 months. Any patient with an uncontrolled infection, another autoimmune disease, pregnancy or lactation was excluded. Diagnoses relied on clinical symptoms, serum thyroxine and TRAb, thyroid ultrasound and orbital computed tomography. PBMCs were isolated from approximately 10 ml of fresh peripheral blood by Ficoll-Paque density gradient centrifugation. Total RNA was extracted with Trizol reagent, and quality was checked on an Agilent 2100 Bioanalyzer.

The TCR beta CDR3 regions were amplified from RNA transcripts. The first round of RT-PCR for the TCR CDR3 was performed with the HTBI primer set and the Qiagen OneStep RT-PCR kit. A second multiplex PCR round built the libraries, followed by size selection and purification. Sequencing of the libraries was done on an Illumina HiSeq2000 using paired-end 100 bp reads. As for how the authors treated the data: SOAPnuke was used to process the raw data, removing reads that contained adapters or uncalled bases, had a mean Phred below 15, or lacked an exact match to the constant primer or identifier. High-quality paired reads were merged with COPE v1.2.5, and unique nucleotide sequences were defined as clonotypes. MiTCR v1.1 was used to align the clonotypes against IMGT TRBV, TRBD and TRBJ reference segments. Analysis was restricted to V-J combinations with a frequency above 0.0001, which covered 98% to 99.2% of repertoires. The TCS score was defined as the ratio of F50 (clonal expansion) to E x V (chaos), calculated using BLOSUM62-based TCRdist between CDR3 peptides within each V-J. Welch's t-statistics and random forest reduced around 510 V-J features to about 12, which were used in a naive Bayes classifier (R e1071). Clones were called with MiXCR by TCRdb after fastp trimmed the public reads at Q25, and only in-frame beta chains were retained. When rows share a CDR3 protein, they turn into one entry using the most common DNA and genes. The V and J calls and clone size come from TCRdb's table, not from the authors' own analysis. For this sample the table gives a few hundred thousand distinct CDR3 sequences, of which approximately 14% were detected only once. In total, the top ten clones hold 5.3% of the sample.

This sample is part of a study of T cells in Graves' hyperthyroidism and ophthalmopathy (dated by TCRdb to the late 2010s). Context from the whole study: Peripheral blood was sampled at the time of initial diagnosis, prior to any treatment. The 90 to 100 discovery patients were randomly divided into training and test sets at a 7:3 ratio. Prospective prediction of ophthalmopathy was tested in an independent validation cohort of fewer than 20 hyperthyroidism patients and 15 to 17 patients who later progressed to ophthalmopathy. According to the paper, TCR Vbeta CDR3 sequencing was carried out on 135 peripheral blood samples, which came from 40 to 45 ophthalmopathy, about 75 hyperthyroidism and 17 progressor patients. The study also compared thyroid tissue and blood T-cell repertoires from a handful of Graves' hyperthyroidism patients. Once sampling was done, hyperthyroidism patients were given methimazole at a starting dose of 30 mg daily, whereas ophthalmopathy patients were given high-dose intravenous methylprednisolone. To identify distinguishing TCR V-J signatures, a discovery cohort of roughly 100 patients was used, comprising roughly 45 with Graves' ophthalmopathy and approximately 58 with stable Graves' hyperthyroidism.

Paper-wide results and their limitations: Sample size was not statistically predetermined, and investigators were not blinded to group allocation. In validation, the model predicted progression to ophthalmopathy a median of roughly 6.1 months before onset, with over 60% sensitivity and nearly 75% specificity. A model built on a 13 V-J signature distinguished ophthalmopathy from stable hyperthyroidism, reaching roughly 88% sensitivity and 81.08% specificity in cross-validation and 80%/75% in testing. Most expanded thyroid clonotypes (frequency above 0.001) were also detected in blood, suggesting blood repertoires may reflect thyroid immune responses.

The chain was built from TRBV7-9 and TRBJ2-3; the D gene is perhaps TRBD2, from 6 matching bases. The TCR originated in a woman between 18 and 29 years old with Graves' hyperthyroidism. Input material: blood. The CDR3 sequence is CASSLDRGTAFTDTQYF. Read as DNA, the sequence is TGTGCCAGCAGCTTAGATCGGGGGACCGCCTTCACAGATACGCAGTATTTT.